What follows are 8 T cell receptor beta chains derived from one specimen sequenced in a study of blood T cells in healthy people across ages. The authors ran a second PCR of 7 to 11 cycles using a sample-barcoded 5' primer and a J-beta primer mix. TCRdb fed the 5' RACE reads into MiXCR, producing one record per CDR3 protein. The repertoire consists of 1.4 million to 1.5 million distinct CDR3 sequences, with 35% to 45% occurring once and the leading ten covering roughly 7.9%. The sequencing input was blood. All receptors derive from a woman under 30 in good health.

This clonotype has a single count. The V call is TRBV18, the J call TRBJ1-2; 10 bases align to TRBD1. The V segment lost 6 bases and the J segment 1 base; nucleotides outside the gene matches: 11. CDR1 and CDR2 (germline): KGHSH, LQKENI. The CDR3 is 17 residues long. This CDR3 is CASSTGTGATVNYGYTF. The CDR3, as DNA: TGTGCCAGCTCGACCGGGACAGGGGCCACGGTTAACTATGGCTACACCTTC. Together with reference TRBV18 and TRBJ1-2, the CDR3 gives the full variable domain: NAGVMQNPRHLVRRRGQEARLRCSPMKGHSHVYWYRQLPEEGLKFMVYLQKENIIDESGMPKERFSAEFPKEGPSILRIQQVVRGDSAAYFCASSTGTGATVNYGYTFGSGTRLTVV.

A single count supports this clonotype. This chain uses TRBV18 with TRBJ2-7, with a possible D match to TRBD1 (6 bases). CDR1 and CDR2 (germline): KGHSH, LQKENI. V lost 3 bases and J lost 1, with 13 bases in between. The CDR3 is made up of 15 amino acids. CDR3 loop: CASSPVGDRSYEQYF. For the CDR3, the DNA is TGTGCCAGCTCACCGGTCGGAGACAGGTCCTACGAGCAGTACTTC.

This clonotype has just a few counts. The V call is TRBV20-1, the J call TRBJ2-3; D is perhaps TRBD2 (5 bases). The CDR3 loop spans 12 amino acids. CDR1 and CDR2 from the germline V gene are DFQATT and SNEGSKA (reference sequence). DNA of the CDR3: TGCAGCGCCGGGATTAGCACAGATACGCAGTATTTT. It yields the protein CSAGISTDTQYF.

This clonotype has only a few counts. The chain carries TRBV2 and TRBJ1-5; possibly TRBD1 for D (6 bases). The V end was cut by 8 bases, the J end by 4 bases, with 15 bases between. Germline CDR1 is SNHLY and CDR2 is FYNNEI. CDR3 length: 14 amino acids. The CDR3 coding sequence is TGTGCCAGCCGGGGGCCGGCAATTAATCAGCCCCAGCATTTT. Its translation: CASRGPAINQPQHF.

This sequence joins TRBV11-2 and TRBJ2-1, with 11 bases fitting TRBD2. The CDR3 consists of 15 residues. The V and J ends lost 0 bases and 6 bases, in that order; junction bases with no gene match: 1. CDR1 is SGHAT and CDR2 is FQNNGV in the germline V gene. CDR3 bases: TGTGCCAGCAGCTTAGAGACTAGCGGGGTCAATGAGCAGTTCTTC. Amino acids: CASSLETSGVNEQFF. The variable domain in full, with the rest retrieved from reference TRBV11-2 and TRBJ2-1, is EAGVAQSPRYKIIEKRQSVAFWCNPISGHATLYWYQQILGQGPKLLIQFQNNGVVDDSQLPKDRFSAERLKGVDSTLKIQPAKLEDSAVYLCASSLETSGVNEQFFGPGTRLTVL.

This clonotype was observed a handful of times. This chain links TRBV4-2 with TRBJ2-7, with 14 bases matching TRBD2. The CDR3 loop spans 17 amino acids. Per germline, CDR1 LGHNA and CDR2 YNFKEQ. The ends lost 4 bases at V and 4 bases at J; junction bases unmatched: 9. The CDR3, as DNA: TGTGCCAGCAGCCCTCCCCCCGGGACTAGCGGGAGTTACGAGCAGTACTTC. Protein product: CASSPPPGTSGSYEQYF.

Turning to this clonotype: This may arise from a read error, as a much more abundant clone is one base away. This chain joins TRBV7-2 and TRBJ2-3, with no clear D. The CDR3 sequence is 12 residues long. Germline V gene lookup returns CDR1 SGHTA and CDR2 FQGNSA. Trimming left V 5 bases short and J 6 bases short, with 9 bases between. DNA for the CDR3: TGTGCCAGCAGCCTCCATCCGGATACGCAGTATTTT. Protein: CASSLHPDTQYF.

The chain employs TRBV19 and TRBJ2-3, with 7 bases fitting TRBD2. Germline values: CDR1 LNHDA, CDR2 SQIVND (reference sequence). The J segment lost 8 bases and the V segment lost 4 bases, leaving 12 bases of the junction unmatched. The CDR3 extends over 15 amino acids. CDR3 nucleotides: TGTGCCAGTAGTACCGATGCGGGGGTTCGAGGTACGCAGTATTTT. This gives the protein CASSTDAGVRGTQYF.